The T cell receptor beta chain described here comes from a study of blood T cell repertoires in COVID-19. On the study more broadly: Material from acute and convalescent COVID-19 was sourced from the United States, Italy and Spain. T cells, B-cell-depleted T cells, or PBMCs supplied cDNA or gDNA.

In the original workflow: Amplified reference gene primers provided the basis for estimating nucleated cell counts. The assay was immunoSEQ multiplex PCR, and TCRdb's table has in-frame clones only and misses some. The D gene and trimming were derived from the DNA, and the V and J assignments and clone size from that table. The top ten clones hold approximately 4% of a sample with about 130,000 clones, roughly 86% of them seen once. J lost 4 bases, V lost 0 bases, and 7 bases had no gene match. Germline V gene data show CDR1 as MGHRA and CDR2 as YSYEKL. This CDR3 comprises 16 residues. J is TRBJ1-1 and V is TRBV4-1, with 8 bases that match TRBD1. The receptor's source is a woman in her sixties or seventies with acute or convalescent COVID-19. The sequenced sample consisted of peripheral blood. The CDR3 region is CASSQEGRGQVTEAFF. The CDR3 DNA sequence: TGCGCCAGCAGCCAAGAGGGCAGGGGGCAAGTCACTGAAGCTTTCTTT.